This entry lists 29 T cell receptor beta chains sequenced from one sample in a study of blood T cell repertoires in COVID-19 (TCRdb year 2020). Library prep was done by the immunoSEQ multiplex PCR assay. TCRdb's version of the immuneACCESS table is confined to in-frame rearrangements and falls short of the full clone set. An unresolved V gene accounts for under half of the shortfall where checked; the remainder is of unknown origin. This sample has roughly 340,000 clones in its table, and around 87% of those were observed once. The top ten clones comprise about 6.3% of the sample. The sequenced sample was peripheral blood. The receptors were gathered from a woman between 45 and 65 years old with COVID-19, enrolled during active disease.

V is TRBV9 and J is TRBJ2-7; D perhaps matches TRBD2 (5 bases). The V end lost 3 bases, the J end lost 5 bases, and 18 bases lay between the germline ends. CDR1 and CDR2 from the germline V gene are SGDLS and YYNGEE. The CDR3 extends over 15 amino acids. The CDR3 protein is CASSAPEGENHEQYF. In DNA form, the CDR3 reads TGTGCCAGCAGCGCCCCTGAGGGAGAGAATCACGAGCAGTACTTC.

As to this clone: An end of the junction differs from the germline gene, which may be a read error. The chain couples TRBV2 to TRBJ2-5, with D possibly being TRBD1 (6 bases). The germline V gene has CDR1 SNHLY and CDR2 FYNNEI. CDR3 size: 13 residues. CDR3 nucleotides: TGTGCCAGCAGTACGGACAGAGGAGAGACACCGCACTTC. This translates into CASSTDRGETPHF.

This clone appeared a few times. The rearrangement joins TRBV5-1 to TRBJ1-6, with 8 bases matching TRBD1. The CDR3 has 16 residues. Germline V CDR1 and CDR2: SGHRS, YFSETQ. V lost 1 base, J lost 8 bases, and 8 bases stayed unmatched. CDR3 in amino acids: CASSLLTGTGDSPLHF. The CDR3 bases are TGCGCCAGCAGCTTGTTAACCGGGACAGGAGATTCACCCCTCCACTTT. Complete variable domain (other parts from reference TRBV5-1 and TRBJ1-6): KAGVTQTPRYLIKTRGQQVTLSCSPISGHRSVSWYQQTPGQGLQFLFEYFSETQRNKGNFPGRFSGRQFSNSRSEMNVSTLELGDSALYLCASSLLTGTGDSPLHFGNGTRLTVT.

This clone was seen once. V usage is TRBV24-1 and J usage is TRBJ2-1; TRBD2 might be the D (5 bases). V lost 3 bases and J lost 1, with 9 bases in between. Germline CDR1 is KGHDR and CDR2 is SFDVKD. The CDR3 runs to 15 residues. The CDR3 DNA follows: TGTGCCACCAGTGATGCCCGGGGTTCCTACAATGAGCAGTTCTTC. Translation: CATSDARGSYNEQFF.

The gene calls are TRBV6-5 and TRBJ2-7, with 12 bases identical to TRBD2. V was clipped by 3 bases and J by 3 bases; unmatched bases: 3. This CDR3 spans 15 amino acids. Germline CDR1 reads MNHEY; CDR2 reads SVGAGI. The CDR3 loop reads CASSYELAGGYEQYF. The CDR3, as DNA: TGTGCCAGCAGTTATGAACTAGCGGGAGGCTACGAGCAGTACTTC.

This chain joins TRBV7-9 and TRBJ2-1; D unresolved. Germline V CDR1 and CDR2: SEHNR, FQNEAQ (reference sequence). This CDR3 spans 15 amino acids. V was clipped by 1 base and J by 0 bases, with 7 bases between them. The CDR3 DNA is TGTGCCAGCAGCTTAGGCGCTCTCTCCTACAATGAGCAGTTCTTC. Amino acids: CASSLGALSYNEQFF.

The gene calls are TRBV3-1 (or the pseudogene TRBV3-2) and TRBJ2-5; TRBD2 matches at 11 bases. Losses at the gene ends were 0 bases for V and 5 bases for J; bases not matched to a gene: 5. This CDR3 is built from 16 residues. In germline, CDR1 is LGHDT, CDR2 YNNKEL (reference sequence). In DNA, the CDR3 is TGTGCCAGCAGCCAAGACGTGACTAGCGGGACTGAGACCCAGTACTTC. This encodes CASSQDVTSGTETQYF.

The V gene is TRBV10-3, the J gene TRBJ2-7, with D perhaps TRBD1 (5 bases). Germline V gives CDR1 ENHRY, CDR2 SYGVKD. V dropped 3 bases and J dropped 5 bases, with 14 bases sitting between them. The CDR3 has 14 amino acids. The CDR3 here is CAISEARQQDEQYF. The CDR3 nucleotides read TGTGCCATCAGTGAAGCGAGACAGCAGGACGAGCAGTACTTC.

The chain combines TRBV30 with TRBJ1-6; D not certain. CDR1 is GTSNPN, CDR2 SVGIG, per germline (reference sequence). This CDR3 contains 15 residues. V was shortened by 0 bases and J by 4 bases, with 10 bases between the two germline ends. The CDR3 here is CAWSVASGYNSPLHF. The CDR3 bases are TGTGCCTGGAGTGTAGCCAGCGGATATAATTCACCCCTCCACTTT.

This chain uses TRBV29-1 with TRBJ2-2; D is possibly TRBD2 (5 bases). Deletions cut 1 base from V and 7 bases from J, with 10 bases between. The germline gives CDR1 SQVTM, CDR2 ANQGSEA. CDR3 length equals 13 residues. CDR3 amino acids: CSVEARGNGELFF. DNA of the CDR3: TGCAGCGTTGAAGCTCGGGGAAACGGGGAGCTGTTTTTT.

The CDR3 loop is CASSPSVGGSSYNEQFF. CDR3 in DNA: TGTGCCAGCAGCCCTTCCGTGGGCGGGAGCTCCTACAATGAGCAGTTCTTC. V usage is TRBV5-4 and J usage is TRBJ2-1, with TRBD2 identical over 7 bases. The germline gives CDR1 SGHNT, CDR2 YYREEE (reference sequence). The V segment lost 4 bases and the J segment 0 bases; nucleotides outside the gene matches: 10. This CDR3 has 17 residues.

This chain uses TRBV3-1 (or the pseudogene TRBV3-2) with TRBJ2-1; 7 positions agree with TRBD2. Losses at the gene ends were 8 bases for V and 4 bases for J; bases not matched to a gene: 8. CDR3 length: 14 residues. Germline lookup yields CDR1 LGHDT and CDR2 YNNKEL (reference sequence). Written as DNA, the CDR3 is TGTGCCAGCCGATATAGCGGGTCGTACAATGAGCAGTTCTTC. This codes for CASRYSGSYNEQFF.

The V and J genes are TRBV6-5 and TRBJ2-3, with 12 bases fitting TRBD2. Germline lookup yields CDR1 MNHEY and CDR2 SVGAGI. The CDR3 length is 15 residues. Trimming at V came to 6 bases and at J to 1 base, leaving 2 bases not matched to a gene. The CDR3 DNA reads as TGTGCCAGCAGCCGACTAGCGGGGGGCACAGATACGCAGTATTTT. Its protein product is CASSRLAGGTDTQYF.

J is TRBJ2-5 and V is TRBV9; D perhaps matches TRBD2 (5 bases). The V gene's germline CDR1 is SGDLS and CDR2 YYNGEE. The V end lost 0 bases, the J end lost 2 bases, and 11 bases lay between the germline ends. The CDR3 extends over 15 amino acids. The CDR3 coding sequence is TGTGCCAGCAGCGTAGGAGGGTACAGTCAAGAGACCCAGTACTTC. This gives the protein CASSVGGYSQETQYF.

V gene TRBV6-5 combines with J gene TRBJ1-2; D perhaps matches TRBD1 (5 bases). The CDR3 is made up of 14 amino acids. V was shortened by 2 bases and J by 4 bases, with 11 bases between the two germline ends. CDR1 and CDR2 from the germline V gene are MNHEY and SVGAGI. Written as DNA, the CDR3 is TGTGCCAGCAGTTACGCGGGGCGCACCTATGGCTACACCTTC. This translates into CASSYAGRTYGYTF.

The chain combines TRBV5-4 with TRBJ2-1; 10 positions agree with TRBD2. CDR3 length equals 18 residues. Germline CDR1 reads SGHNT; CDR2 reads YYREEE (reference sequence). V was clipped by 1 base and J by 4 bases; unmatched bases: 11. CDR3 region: CASSLSWTSGSIYNEQFF. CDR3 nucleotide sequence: TGTGCCAGCAGCTTGTCCTGGACTAGCGGAAGTATTTACAATGAGCAGTTCTTC.

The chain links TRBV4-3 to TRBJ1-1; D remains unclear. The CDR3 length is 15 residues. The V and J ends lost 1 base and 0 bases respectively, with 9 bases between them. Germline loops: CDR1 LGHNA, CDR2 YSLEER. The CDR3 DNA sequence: TGCGCCAGCAGCCAAGTCCTCAACATGAACACTGAAGCTTTCTTT. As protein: CASSQVLNMNTEAFF.

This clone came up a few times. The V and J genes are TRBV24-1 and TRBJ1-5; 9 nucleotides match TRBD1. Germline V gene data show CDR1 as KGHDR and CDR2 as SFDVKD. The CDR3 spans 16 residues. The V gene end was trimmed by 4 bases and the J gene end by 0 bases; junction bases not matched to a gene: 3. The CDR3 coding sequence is TGTGCCACCAGTGACAACAGGGGGCTTAGCAATCAGCCCCAGCATTTT. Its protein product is CATSDNRGLSNQPQHF.

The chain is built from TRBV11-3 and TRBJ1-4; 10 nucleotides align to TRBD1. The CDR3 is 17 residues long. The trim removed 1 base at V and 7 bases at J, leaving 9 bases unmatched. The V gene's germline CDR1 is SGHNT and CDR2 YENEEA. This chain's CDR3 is CASSLATGGKGGEKLFF. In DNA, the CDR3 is TGTGCCAGCAGCTTAGCGACAGGGGGCAAAGGTGGTGAAAAACTGTTTTTT.

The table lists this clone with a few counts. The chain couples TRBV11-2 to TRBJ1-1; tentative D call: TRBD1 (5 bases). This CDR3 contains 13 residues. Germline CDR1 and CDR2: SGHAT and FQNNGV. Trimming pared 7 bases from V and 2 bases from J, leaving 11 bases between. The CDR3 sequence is CASNQGPNTEAFF. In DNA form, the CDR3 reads TGTGCCAGCAACCAGGGTCCTAACACTGAAGCTTTCTTT.

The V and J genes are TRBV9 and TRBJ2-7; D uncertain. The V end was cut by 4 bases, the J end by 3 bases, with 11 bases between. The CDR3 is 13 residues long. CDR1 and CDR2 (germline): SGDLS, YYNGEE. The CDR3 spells CASSYSSGYEQYF. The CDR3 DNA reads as TGTGCCAGCAGCTATTCCTCAGGCTACGAGCAGTACTTC.

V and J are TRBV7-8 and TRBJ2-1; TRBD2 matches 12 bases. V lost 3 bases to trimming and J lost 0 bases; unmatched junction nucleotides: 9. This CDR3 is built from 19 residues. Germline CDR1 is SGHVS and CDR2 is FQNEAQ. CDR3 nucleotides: TGTGCCAGCAGCTTTAAAGGACTAGCGGGGCTCAGCTCCTACAATGAGCAGTTCTTC. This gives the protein CASSFKGLAGLSSYNEQFF.

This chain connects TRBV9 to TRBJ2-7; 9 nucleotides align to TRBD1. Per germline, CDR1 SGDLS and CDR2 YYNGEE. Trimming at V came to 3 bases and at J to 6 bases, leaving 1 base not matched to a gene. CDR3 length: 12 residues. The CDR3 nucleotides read TGTGCCAGCAGCGAGGACAGGGGCGAGCAGTACTTC. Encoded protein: CASSEDRGEQYF.

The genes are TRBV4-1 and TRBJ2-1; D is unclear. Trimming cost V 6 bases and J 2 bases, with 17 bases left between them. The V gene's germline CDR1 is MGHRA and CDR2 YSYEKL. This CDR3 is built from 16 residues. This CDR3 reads CASSQAPDPTYNEQFF. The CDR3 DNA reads TGCGCCAGCAGTCAGGCCCCCGATCCGACCTACAATGAGCAGTTCTTC.

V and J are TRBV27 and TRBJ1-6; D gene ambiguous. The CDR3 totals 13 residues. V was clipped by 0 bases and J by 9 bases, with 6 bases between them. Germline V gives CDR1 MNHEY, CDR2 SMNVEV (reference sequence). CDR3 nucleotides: TGTGCCAGCAGTTTATCGGGCACTTCACCCCTCCACTTT. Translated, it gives CASSLSGTSPLHF.

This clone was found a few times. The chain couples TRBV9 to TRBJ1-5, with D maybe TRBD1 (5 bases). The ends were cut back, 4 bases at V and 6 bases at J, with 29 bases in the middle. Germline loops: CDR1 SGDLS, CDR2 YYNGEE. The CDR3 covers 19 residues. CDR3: CASSTRELGEGPSGQPQHF. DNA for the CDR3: TGTGCCAGCAGCACCCGCGAGCTGGGGGAGGGGCCCAGCGGTCAGCCCCAGCATTTT.

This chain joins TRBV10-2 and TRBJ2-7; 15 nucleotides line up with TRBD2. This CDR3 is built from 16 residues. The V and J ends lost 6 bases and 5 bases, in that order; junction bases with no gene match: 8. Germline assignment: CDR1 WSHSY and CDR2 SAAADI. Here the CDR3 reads CASSEGLAGGTHEQYF. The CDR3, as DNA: TGCGCCAGCAGCGAGGGACTAGCGGGAGGCACCCACGAGCAGTACTTC.

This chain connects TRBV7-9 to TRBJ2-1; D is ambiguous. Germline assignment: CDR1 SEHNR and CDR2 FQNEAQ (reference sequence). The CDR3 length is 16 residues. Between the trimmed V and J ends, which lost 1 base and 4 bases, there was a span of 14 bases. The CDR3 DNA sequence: TGTGCCAGCAGCTTAGGTCCACCTACCGAATACAATGAGCAGTTCTTC. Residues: CASSLGPPTEYNEQFF. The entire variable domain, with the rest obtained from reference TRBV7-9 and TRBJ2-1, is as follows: DTGVSQNPRHKITKRGQNVTFRCDPISEHNRLYWYRQTLGQGPEFLTYFQNEAQLEKSRLLSDRFSAERPKGSFSTLEIQRTEQGDSAMYLCASSLGPPTEYNEQFFGPGTRLTVL.

The CDR3: CASSLARDRGGYGYTF. DNA for the CDR3: TGTGCCAGCAGCTTAGCTCGGGACAGGGGCGGCTATGGCTACACCTTC. The chain joins TRBV11-2 to TRBJ1-2, with TRBD1 matching 10 bases. The CDR3 runs to 16 residues. Trimming took 1 base from V and 4 from J; bases not matched to a gene: 6. Germline lookup yields CDR1 SGHAT and CDR2 FQNNGV.